One and the same sample provided the 20 T cell receptor beta chains below, sequenced in a study of cytomegalovirus exposure and HLA in healthy donors. PCR was performed using 60 Vbeta and 13 Jbeta primers. TCRdb keeps only in-frame clones here, not all; method: immunoSEQ multiplex PCR. The sample consists of approximately 110,000 clones, around 75% of them appearing once. The sequenced sample consisted of PBMCs. The receptors here all came from a man under 40 in good health and CMV-seropositive.

This chain links TRBV5-1 with TRBJ2-3; 9 bases line up with TRBD2. The germline V gene encodes CDR1 SGHRS and CDR2 YFSETQ. V shed 4 bases and J 6 bases; nucleotides not matched to a gene: 9. This CDR3 has 15 residues. CDR3 loop: CASSPVAGAGDTQYF. Here the CDR3 DNA reads TGCGCCAGCAGCCCGGTAGCGGGGGCGGGGGATACGCAGTATTTT.

CDR3 protein: CASSLGGGSEKLFF. CDR3 in DNA: TGTGCCAGCAGCCTTGGGGGGGGGAGTGAAAAACTGTTTTTT. V is TRBV6-5 and J is TRBJ1-4; weak D call: TRBD1 (5 bases). In germline, CDR1 is MNHEY, CDR2 SVGAGI. The CDR3 is 14 residues long. The V gene lost 6 bases and the J gene lost 7 bases, with 15 bases spanning the gap.

This rearrangement joins TRBV29-1 to TRBJ1-2, with 8 bases identical to TRBD1. Germline V gene data show CDR1 as SQVTM and CDR2 as ANQGSEA. With 6 bases clipped from V and 5 bases from J, the junction kept 8 bases outside the gene matches. This CDR3 contains 13 residues. CDR3 bases: TGCAGCGTCGCTGCTGGGACAGGATATGGCTACACCTTC. Protein product: CSVAAGTGYGYTF.

The sample holds one count of this clone. The rearrangement links TRBV6-4 to TRBJ1-2; 7 nucleotides line up with TRBD1. Germline CDR1 MRHNA, CDR2 SNTAGT. V lost 8 bases and J lost 0; bases outside the gene matches: 18. The CDR3 runs to 18 residues. The CDR3 loop reads CASPPTGPEPLTNYGYTF. The CDR3, as DNA: TGTGCCAGCCCCCCGACAGGGCCCGAGCCTTTAACTAACTATGGCTACACCTTC.

V and J are TRBV6-1 and TRBJ2-7, with D possibly being TRBD1 (5 bases). CDR1 MNHNS and CDR2 SASEGT come from the germline V gene. The CDR3 sequence is 14 residues long. V lost 0 bases to trimming and J lost 3 bases, with 9 bases between them. CDR3 in DNA: TGTGCCAGCAGTGAAGCCGGCAGGGTCTACGAGCAGTACTTC. This encodes CASSEAGRVYEQYF.

The rearrangement uses TRBV28 and TRBJ1-2; 9 nucleotides agree with TRBD1. In germline, CDR1 is MDHEN, CDR2 SYDVKM. V trimming: 5 bases; J trimming: 4 bases; junction bases outside the gene matches: 5. The CDR3 length is 14 residues. Here the CDR3 DNA reads TGTGCCAGCAGTCCAACGACAGGGGGCTATGGCTACACCTTC. This codes for CASSPTTGGYGYTF.

The chain links TRBV7-9 to TRBJ2-2; D is uncertain. Germline values: CDR1 SEHNR, CDR2 FQNEAQ (reference sequence). The length of the CDR3 is 11 residues. Trimming took off 5 bases at V and 5 bases at J, with 3 bases between the two ends. The CDR3 loop reads CASSPTGELFF. The CDR3 nucleotides read TGTGCCAGCAGCCCAACCGGGGAGCTGTTTTTT.

V and J are TRBV5-1 and TRBJ1-5, with D possibly TRBD1 on 6 matching bases. V was shortened by 6 bases and J by 4 bases, with 14 bases between the two germline ends. CDR1 and CDR2 (germline): SGHRS, YFSETQ. The CDR3 is 14 amino acids. CDR3 residues: CASTPEGGNQPQHF. The CDR3 coding sequence is TGCGCCAGCACCCCCGAGGGGGGGAATCAGCCCCAGCATTTT.

A single count supports this clone. The chain has TRBV7-9 and TRBJ1-1; perhaps TRBD1 as D (5 bases). Trimming cost V 4 bases and J 0 bases, with 12 bases left between them. The CDR3 extends over 15 amino acids. Germline CDR1 is SEHNR and CDR2 is FQNEAQ (reference sequence). This CDR3 is CASSSSGALNTEAFF. Here the CDR3 DNA reads TGTGCCAGCAGCTCCAGTGGGGCATTGAACACTGAAGCTTTCTTT.

The V and J genes are TRBV7-8 and TRBJ1-3, with TRBD1 identical over 10 bases. Unmatched junction bases numbered 8, after V lost 6 bases and J lost 3 bases. Germline-derived CDR1 and CDR2 are SGHVS and FQNEAQ. This CDR3 has 16 amino acids. The CDR3 sequence: CASRRTGTGDGNTIYF. The CDR3, as DNA: TGTGCCAGCAGAAGAACCGGGACAGGGGATGGAAACACCATATATTTT.

V is TRBV6-1 and J is TRBJ2-5; TRBD1 matches at 9 bases. The DNA end lines up better with TRBJ2-7; the J call may be wrong. The CDR3 has 13 amino acids. The germline gives CDR1 MNHNS, CDR2 SASEGT. The CDR3 DNA sequence: TGTGCCATCACGACAGGGGGTTTCTACGAGCAGTACTTC. This sequence encodes CAITTGGFYEQYF.

The chain has TRBV27 and TRBJ1-5; TRBD1 might be the D (5 bases). Germline V gives CDR1 MNHEY, CDR2 SMNVEV (reference sequence). V was clipped by 2 bases and J by 4 bases, with 12 bases between them. The CDR3 is 15 amino acids. CDR3 amino acids: CASSLQQGINQPQHF. CDR3 nucleotide sequence: TGTGCCAGCAGTTTACAGCAGGGAATAAATCAGCCCCAGCATTTT.

CDR3 in DNA: TGCGCCAGCAGCTTGGCAGGGGACTATGGCTACACCTTC. Residues: CASSLAGDYGYTF. The chain carries TRBV5-1 and TRBJ1-2; tentatively, D is TRBD1 (6 bases). The length of the CDR3 is 13 residues. Germline CDR1 and CDR2: SGHRS and YFSETQ. V was cut by 0 bases and J by 3 bases, with 6 bases left in between.

This clone was counted only a few times. This chain connects TRBV6-5 to TRBJ1-5; D is unresolved. The CDR3 sequence is 14 residues long. V shed 0 bases and J shed 2 bases, with 5 bases lying between them. Germline values: CDR1 MNHEY, CDR2 SVGAGI. CDR3 DNA: TGTGCCAGCAGTTACTCGAGTGGCAATCAGCCCCAGCATTTT. It encodes CASSYSSGNQPQHF.

V is TRBV18 and J is TRBJ2-7; D might be TRBD2 (5 bases). Germline V gene lookup returns CDR1 KGHSH and CDR2 LQKENI. The V end was cut by 5 bases, the J end by 2 bases, with 10 bases between. The CDR3 contains 13 residues. The CDR3 sequence: CASSKDGAYEQYF. The CDR3 bases are TGTGCCAGCTCAAAAGACGGGGCCTACGAGCAGTACTTC.

CDR3 DNA sequence: TGTGCCAGCAGCGCGGGACTAGAAATCTACAATGAGCAGTTCTTC. Protein: CASSAGLEIYNEQFF. The genes are TRBV5-4 and TRBJ2-1, with 8 bases lining up with TRBD2. The CDR3 is 15 amino acids. V shed 4 bases, J shed 3 bases, and the junction held 6 bases outside the gene matches. Germline V CDR1 and CDR2: SGHNT, YYREEE (reference sequence).

V and J are TRBV5-1 and TRBJ2-5, with D perhaps matching TRBD2 (6 bases). The CDR3 consists of 14 residues. Per germline, CDR1 SGHRS and CDR2 YFSETQ. V gave up 4 bases and J gave up 5 bases, with 15 bases separating them. In nucleotides, the CDR3 is TGCGCCAGCAGCCTCCTTCGGGGGATGGAGACCCAGTACTTC. It is translated as CASSLLRGMETQYF. The variable domain in full, with the rest retrieved from reference TRBV5-1 and TRBJ2-5, is KAGVTQTPRYLIKTRGQQVTLSCSPISGHRSVSWYQQTPGQGLQFLFEYFSETQRNKGNFPGRFSGRQFSNSRSEMNVSTLELGDSALYLCASSLLRGMETQYFGPGTRLLVL.

The V and J genes are TRBV2 and TRBJ1-2; unclear D gene. The CDR3 is made up of 13 amino acids. Germline V lookup: CDR1 SNHLY, CDR2 FYNNEI. Trimming stripped 6 bases from V and 2 bases from J, with 10 bases between. Written as DNA, the CDR3 is TGTGCCAGCAGCCAAGACGGGAACTATGGCTACACCTTC. This codes for CASSQDGNYGYTF.

This chain joins TRBV7-2 and TRBJ2-7; D gene uncertain. Deletions cut 3 bases from V and 9 bases from J, with 15 bases between. Germline V gene lookup returns CDR1 SGHTA and CDR2 FQGNSA. The CDR3 is made up of 13 amino acids. CDR3 loop: CASSFTELVLQYF. CDR3 bases: TGTGCCAGCAGCTTCACTGAATTGGTTTTGCAGTACTTC. The full variable domain, in which reference TRBV7-2 and TRBJ2-7 provide the parts outside the CDR3, is GAGVSQSPSNKVTEKGKDVELRCDPISGHTALYWYRQSLGQGLEFLIYFQGNSAPDKSGLPSDRFSAERTGGSVSTLTIQRTQQEDSAVYLCASSFTELVLQYFGPGTRLTVT.

This clone was observed a few times. The rearrangement links TRBV21-1 to TRBJ1-2; the DNA was not used to check the table's D call, TRBD1. TRBV21-1 is reported as a pseudogene. CDR3 size: 14 residues. CDR3 sequence: CASSKGTGGNGYTF. The CDR3 region has the DNA TGTGCCAGCAGCAAAGGGACAGGGGGCAATGGCTACACCTTC.